This T cell receptor (beta chain) was found in a study of low-dose radiotherapy and immunotherapy resistance in tumors. Study overall: The study gave Cohort 2 1 Gy per fraction every two weeks, totaling 13 Gy over 26 weeks.

Time point reported: after trial treatment. Documented treatment: LDRT plus nivolumab, ipilimumab, low-dose cyclophosphamide and aspirin (RACIN trial). CDR3 length equals 14 residues. Germline V CDR1 and CDR2: MNHEY, SVGEGT. Trimming stripped 5 bases from V and 0 bases from J, with 11 bases between. TRAV- and TRBV-specific primers, spanning alpha and beta chains, primed first-strand cDNA. The TCRs were subjected to amplification over approximately 20 PCR cycles employing a constant-region primer in conjunction with a V-primer adapter. One entry per CDR3 protein, called by TCRdb with MiXCR from the reads. Seen here are 85,000 to 95,000 distinct CDR3 sequences, around a fifth observed once, and the top ten hold roughly 13%.

This chain uses TRBV6-2 or TRBV6-3 with TRBJ2-7; no reliable D call. The source of this sequence is a female donor with ovarian cancer. The source material was PBMCs, sampled after low-dose radiotherapy plus immunotherapy. The chain's CDR3 is CASSNGPVSYEQYF. The CDR3 DNA is TGTGCCAGCAGTAACGGACCGGTCTCCTACGAGCAGTACTTC.